The T cell receptor beta chain described here comes from a study of blood T cell repertoires in COVID-19. Study summary: Collection of acute and convalescent COVID-19 samples took place in the United States, Italy and Spain. From T cells, B-cell-depleted T cells, or PBMCs came the material, which was cDNA or gDNA.

This CDR3 spans 15 amino acids. V was clipped by 4 bases and J by 0 bases, with 12 bases between them. Germline V CDR1 and CDR2: LNHDA, SQIVND (reference sequence). In the original analysis: Amplification of reference gene primers provided the estimated nucleated cell counts. The table came from immunoSEQ multiplex PCR; TCRdb's copy has only in-frame clones and leaves some out. D and trimming come from the DNA, and the V and J calls and clone size come from that table. The sample records 120,000 or so clones, 74% being singletons. The chain has TRBV19 and TRBJ1-2, with D unclear. Sequenced sample: peripheral blood. The receptor's source is a man between 60 and 70 years old with acute or convalescent COVID-19. The CDR3 region is CASSTHSPPNYGYTF. The CDR3 DNA reads TGTGCCAGTAGTACACACAGTCCTCCTAACTATGGCTACACCTTC. Full variable domain (outside the CDR3, taken from reference TRBV19 and TRBJ1-2): DGGITQSPKYLFRKEGQNVTLSCEQNLNHDAMYWYRQDPGQGLRLIYYSQIVNDFQKGDIAEGYSVSREKKESFPLTVTSAQKNPTAFYLCASSTHSPPNYGYTFGSGTRLTVV.